The 26 T cell receptor beta chains below come from one sample, sequenced in a study of T cells in Graves' hyperthyroidism and ophthalmopathy. Researchers took RNA transcripts and amplified the TCR beta CDR3 regions from them. First-round RT-PCR of the TCR CDR3 relied on the HTBI primer set. TCRdb re-analysed the multiplex PCR reads in MiXCR, keeping a single row per CDR3 protein. Of fewer than 600,000 distinct CDR3 sequences listed, 14% are singletons. What was sequenced was blood. Source of these receptors: a woman between 40 and 55 years old with Graves' hyperthyroidism.

The J gene is TRBJ2-1, the V gene TRBV27; D is possibly TRBD1 (5 bases). This CDR3 has 16 amino acids. V lost 7 bases, J lost 0 bases, and 16 bases lay in between. CDR1 is MNHEY and CDR2 is SMNVEV in the germline V gene (reference sequence). CDR3 loop: CASTMGQPYSYNEQFF. CDR3 DNA: TGTGCCAGCACTATGGGGCAGCCCTACTCCTACAATGAGCAGTTCTTC.

This clonotype was found many times. The chain is built from TRBV27 and TRBJ1-1; no clear D gene. CDR3 length equals 14 residues. Per the germline V gene, CDR1 is MNHEY and CDR2 is SMNVEV (reference sequence). Trimming removed 6 bases at V and 1 base at J, with 12 bases between. CDR3 sequence reads: CASSTLDSNTEAFF. The CDR3 nucleotides read TGTGCCAGCAGCACCCTCGACTCGAACACTGAAGCTTTCTTT.

This clonotype was seen many times. CDR3 sequence: CASSLGTPYNEQFF. The CDR3, as DNA: TGTGCCAGCAGTTTAGGGACACCCTACAATGAGCAGTTCTTC. V gene TRBV27 combines with J gene TRBJ2-1, with D perhaps matching TRBD1 (6 bases). V was trimmed by 2 bases and J by 2 bases, leaving 7 bases between them. Germline CDR1 is MNHEY and CDR2 is SMNVEV (reference sequence). This CDR3 comprises 14 residues.

The rearrangement joins TRBV4-1 to TRBJ2-2; the D gene could be TRBD1 or TRBD2 (5 bases each). Germline V gives CDR1 MGHRA, CDR2 YSYEKL. Trimming took off 3 bases at V and 5 bases at J, with 19 bases between the two ends. CDR3 size: 17 residues. As DNA, the CDR3 is TGCGCCAGCAGCCATTACCCGGGACCTTCGATTACCGGGGAGCTGTTTTTT. Translation gives CASSHYPGPSITGELFF.

The sample holds a few counts of this clonotype. The DNA of the CDR3 is TGTGCCAGCAGCCAATCCGTCCAGGTAAACAATGAGCAGTTCTTC. Protein: CASSQSVQVNNEQFF. The V gene is TRBV14, the J gene TRBJ2-1; D unclear. This CDR3 contains 15 residues. V gave up 2 bases and J gave up 5 bases, with 13 bases separating them. Germline V gene sequence: CDR1 SGHDN, CDR2 FVKESK.

This clonotype was observed many times. The chain carries TRBV6-5 and TRBJ2-4; a possible D gene is TRBD2 (7 bases). Trimming took 7 bases from V and 8 from J, leaving 21 bases between them. This CDR3 comprises 15 residues. The germline CDR1 and CDR2 sequences are MNHEY and SVGAGI. CDR3 residues: CASNRGGGGSDIQYF. CDR3 in DNA: TGTGCCAGCAACCGAGGGGGGGGAGGGTCGGACATTCAGTACTTC.

This clonotype was observed at least ten times. This sequence joins TRBV7-8 and TRBJ2-7, with a weak D call TRBD1 (5 bases). Trimming pared 1 base from V and 3 bases from J, leaving 13 bases between. This CDR3 spans 15 amino acids. Germline V CDR1 and CDR2: SGHVS, FQNEAQ. CDR3 DNA: TGTGCCAGCAGCTTAGAGGGGCCCAGAGGCTACGAGCAGTACTTC. This encodes CASSLEGPRGYEQYF.

This clonotype was recorded many times. This chain uses TRBV5-1 with TRBJ2-5; 8 bases agree with TRBD1. This CDR3 comprises 15 residues. The junction had 5 bases not matched to a gene; V was cut back by 0 bases and J by 4 bases. Germline V gene sequence: CDR1 SGHRS, CDR2 YFSETQ. The CDR3: CASSLDSGGGETQYF. CDR3 in DNA: TGCGCCAGCAGCTTGGATTCAGGGGGCGGAGAGACCCAGTACTTC.

In its sample, this clonotype was seen a few times. A much larger clone differs from this one at a single base, so this may be a read error. CDR3 protein: CASSMQPSQSTDTQYF. The CDR3 DNA is TGTGCCAGCAGCATGCAACCTAGCCAAAGCACAGATACGCAGTATTTT. The rearrangement uses TRBV28 and TRBJ2-3; the D gene is possibly TRBD2 (5 bases). Deletions cut 6 bases from V and 0 bases from J, with 16 bases between. This CDR3 is built from 16 residues. CDR1 is MDHEN and CDR2 is SYDVKM in the germline V gene.

This clonotype was seen repeatedly, ten times or more. J is TRBJ2-3 and V is TRBV5-1; TRBD2 agrees at 9 bases. V trimming: 4 bases; J trimming: 4 bases; junction bases outside the gene matches: 7. The CDR3 sequence is 15 residues long. From germline, CDR1 is SGHRS and CDR2 YFSETQ. The CDR3 DNA reads TGCGCCAGCAGCAATAGCGGGAGAGGCCCAGATACGCAGTATTTT. Its translation is CASSNSGRGPDTQYF.

This clonotype was recorded at least ten times. The rearrangement joins TRBV11-3 to TRBJ2-1, with 7 bases lining up with TRBD2. Germline values: CDR1 SGHNT, CDR2 YENEEA. Trimming removed 7 bases from V and 2 bases from J; junction bases left unmatched: 5. This CDR3 comprises 14 residues. The CDR3 DNA reads TGTGCCAGCAAAGAGAGCGGGGCCTACAATGAGCAGTTCTTC. Translation gives CASKESGAYNEQFF. The complete variable domain, with remaining parts taken from reference TRBV11-3 and TRBJ2-1, reads EAGVVQSPRYKIIEKKQPVAFWCNPISGHNTLYWYLQNLGQGPELLIRYENEEAVDDSQLPKDRFSAERLKGVDSTLKIQPAELGDSAVYLCASKESGAYNEQFFGPGTRLTVL.

This clonotype was counted at least ten times. The chain recombines TRBV12-3 or TRBV12-4 with TRBJ1-2; 9 bases line up with TRBD1. The CDR3 consists of 16 residues. With V trimmed by 5 bases and J by 6 bases, 13 bases remained unmatched. The CDR3 loop is CASSPPTGTGFNGYTF. In DNA form, the CDR3 reads TGTGCCAGCAGTCCCCCCACCGGGACAGGGTTTAATGGCTACACCTTC.

A few counts support this clonotype. V gene TRBV7-8 combines with J gene TRBJ2-2; 14 bases fit TRBD2. Trimming took 5 bases from V and 7 from J; bases not matched to a gene: 3. Germline V gene lookup returns CDR1 SGHVS and CDR2 FQNEAQ. CDR3 size: 15 residues. The CDR3 sequence: CASSTGTSGGGELFF. In DNA form, the CDR3 reads TGTGCCAGCAGCACCGGGACTAGCGGGGGCGGGGAGCTGTTTTTT.

This clonotype was seen only a few times. The gene calls are TRBV20-1 and TRBJ1-6; 7 positions agree with TRBD1. V lost 2 bases, J lost 3 bases, and 4 bases stayed unmatched. The CDR3 is 15 amino acids. Germline V CDR1 and CDR2: DFQATT, SNEGSKA (reference sequence). CDR3 region: CSARTRQGYNSPLHF. The CDR3 nucleotides are TGCAGTGCTAGAACCAGACAGGGCTATAATTCACCCCTCCACTTT.

This clonotype was counted between two and nine times. The V gene is TRBV12-3 or TRBV12-4, the J gene TRBJ1-2, with 8 bases matching TRBD1. The junction had 11 bases not matched to a gene; V was cut back by 4 bases and J by 10 bases. The CDR3 spans 14 residues. CDR3: CASSSTGERSDYTF. For the CDR3, the DNA is TGTGCCAGCAGTTCGACAGGGGAGAGGAGTGACTACACCTTC.

The rearrangement joins TRBV29-1 to TRBJ1-1, with D maybe TRBD1 (6 bases). Trimming shortened V by 5 bases and J by 0 bases, and 10 bases separated the two germline ends. CDR3 length: 13 amino acids. CDR1 SQVTM and CDR2 ANQGSEA come from the germline V gene. The CDR3 coding sequence is TGCAGCGTTCAGGGGCAAATGAACACTGAAGCTTTCTTT. The encoded protein is CSVQGQMNTEAFF.

This clonotype occurred many times. The chain combines TRBV11-2 with TRBJ1-2; the match to TRBD1 covers 9 bases. Germline V gene data show CDR1 as SGHAT and CDR2 as FQNNGV. The CDR3 is 13 residues long. The V segment lost 5 bases and the J segment 6 bases; nucleotides outside the gene matches: 4. The CDR3 nucleotides read TGTGCCAGCAGCCCCGGACAGGGGCATGGCTACACCTTC. It specifies CASSPGQGHGYTF.

This clonotype has a count of ten or more. This chain joins TRBV5-1 and TRBJ2-3; D is unresolved. Trimming took off 1 base at V and 5 bases at J, with 11 bases between the two ends. Germline CDR1 SGHRS, CDR2 YFSETQ. The CDR3 totals 14 residues. The CDR3 DNA follows: TGCGCCAGCAGCTTGTTAAGTAAGCAAGATACGCAGTATTTT. Translating it yields CASSLLSKQDTQYF.

The table lists this clonotype with many counts. This rearrangement joins TRBV27 to TRBJ2-3; tentatively, D is TRBD1 (6 bases). With 2 bases removed from V and 2 bases from J, the gap between germline ends came to 14 bases. The CDR3 sequence is 16 residues long. Germline assignment: CDR1 MNHEY and CDR2 SMNVEV (reference sequence). CDR3 amino acids: CASSLRRGLPTDTQYF. CDR3 coding DNA: TGTGCCAGCAGTTTACGCAGGGGTCTCCCCACAGATACGCAGTATTTT.

The table lists this clonotype with many counts. The chain uses TRBV6-1 and TRBJ1-1; D unclear. This CDR3 region has 13 residues. The V and J ends lost 11 bases and 5 bases respectively, with 18 bases between them. Germline CDR1 MNHNS, CDR2 SASEGT. The CDR3 DNA sequence: TGTGCCGTCGCCCGGGGTCTGGGGACTGAAGCTTTCTTT. The encoded protein is CAVARGLGTEAFF.

This clonotype has ten or more counts. The chain combines TRBV20-1 with TRBJ2-1; D gene unclear. The CDR3 spans 11 residues. Germline CDR1 DFQATT, CDR2 SNEGSKA (reference sequence). The ends were cut back, 6 bases at V and 3 bases at J, with 6 bases in the middle. Here the CDR3 DNA reads TGCAGTGCGGCCGACTACAATGAGCAGTTCTTC. As protein: CSAADYNEQFF.

In this sample, this clonotype turned up a few times. The chain is built from TRBV5-1 and TRBJ2-3; 9 bases map to TRBD2. This CDR3 spans 16 amino acids. From germline, CDR1 is SGHRS and CDR2 YFSETQ. The V segment lost 0 bases and the J segment 2 bases; nucleotides outside the gene matches: 4. The CDR3 DNA reads TGCGCCAGCAGCTTGGTTGGGACTAGCTCCACAGATACGCAGTATTTT. It specifies CASSLVGTSSTDTQYF.

Many counts were recorded for this clonotype. This sequence joins TRBV20-1 and TRBJ2-5, with 8 bases lining up with TRBD2. The V segment lost 3 bases and the J segment 1 base; nucleotides outside the gene matches: 4. Germline V gene data show CDR1 as DFQATT and CDR2 as SNEGSKA (reference sequence). The CDR3 is made up of 14 amino acids. CDR3 amino acids: CSARSREGQETQYF. In DNA, the CDR3 is TGCAGTGCTAGGTCCCGGGAGGGCCAAGAGACCCAGTACTTC.

There are a few counts of this clonotype. V is TRBV3-1 and J is TRBJ2-6, with a tentative D call TRBD2 (6 bases). Germline values: CDR1 LGHDT, CDR2 YNNKEL (reference sequence). V was shortened by 3 bases and J by 12 bases, with 27 bases between the two germline ends. This CDR3 has 18 residues. This CDR3 reads CASSHLDGVLNYGGVLTF. As DNA, the CDR3 is TGTGCCAGCAGCCACCTGGACGGAGTCCTAAACTACGGGGGCGTCCTGACTTTC.

This clonotype has just a few counts. V is TRBV5-1 and J is TRBJ2-1; TRBD1 aligns across 7 bases. The germline CDR1 and CDR2 sequences are SGHRS and YFSETQ. V lost 3 bases and J lost 8; bases outside the gene matches: 8. The CDR3 extends over 14 amino acids. CDR3 residues: CASSSGQDFHEQFF. Here the CDR3 DNA reads TGCGCCAGCAGCTCCGGACAGGATTTCCATGAGCAGTTCTTC.

The chain uses TRBV13 and TRBJ2-1, with D hard to call. The CDR3 consists of 11 residues. From germline, CDR1 is PRHDT and CDR2 FYEKMQ (reference sequence). V was trimmed by 5 bases and J by 7 bases, leaving 6 bases between them. DNA of the CDR3: TGTGCCAGCAGCCAGAGAAATGAGCAGTTCTTC. Translated: CASSQRNEQFF.